This section outlines one T cell receptor (beta chain) sequence together with its context. Its binding antigen is unknown. Per-base qualities were not stored, and no clone one base away is much larger. These data originate in a study of T cell responses to AZD1222 COVID-19 vaccine (dated by TCRdb to the early 2020s). The study in broad terms: AZD1222 recipients given second doses at about 4 weeks or at about 12 weeks were pooled, since spike-specific TCR depth and breadth were not found to differ between the two schedules. TCR sequencing was performed for fewer than 250 trial participants, of whom roughly 200 were given two doses of AZD1222 and some 25 were given two doses of MenACWY control vaccine. Trial participants were enrolled into age subgroups of 18-55, 56-69 and 70-plus years, which contained 148, 28 and 57 TCR-sequenced participants, respectively. The paper's findings and limits, for the study overall: Participants were mostly white British, with more females than males. The authors suggested clonal diversity may have been underestimated. Because no day 14 peak-response samples were available, repertoires were characterized only after the peak T cell response. Conclusions about previously exposed vaccinees are limited, since just five to seven AZD1222 recipients were seropositive for SARS-CoV-2 at baseline. In the small 56-69-year group, the increase in depth fell short of significance, most likely because of low power. After two AZD1222 doses, spike-specific TCR breadth and depth were significantly higher than at day 0 and than in MenACWY recipients. CD4 TCRs associated with the vaccine covered the entire spike protein, and the dominant responses were in regions 160-218 and 743-854. Nearly half of unique spike-specific TCRs reportedly recognized epitopes outside regions mutated in the B.1.351 and B.1.1.7 variants.

V is cut by 3 bases and J by 2 bases, and the space between the germline ends is 13 bases. The germline V gene (reference sequence) gives CDR1 as MNHEY and CDR2 as SMNVEV. The CDR3 holds 15 amino acids from the cysteine to the phenylalanine. Only the CDR3 DNA stays, 45 bases, in frame from base 1. The sample's time point, from its label and the paper: baseline before first vaccination. Samples from vaccinated people were obtained from the UK trials COV001 and COV002, which included a single-blind randomized controlled phase 2/3 trial of AZD1222 (ChAdOx1 nCoV-19) in healthy adults. Trial participant PBMC samples were collected at day 0 and day 28 after the second dose for TCRbeta chain sequencing. The CDR3 regions of human TCRbeta chains were analyzed by immunosequencing. The paper's data handling went like this. Repertoire TCRs were checked for matches against a reference library of SARS-CoV-2-specific TCRs that had been generated using the MIRA antigen-specificity platform. Breadth was defined as the fraction of unique TCRs that were SARS-CoV-2-associated. Depth was defined as the fraction of total T cells that were SARS-CoV-2-associated. Each spike-specific TCR was assigned to its reactive spike region and to a CD4 or CD8 class using the MIRA data. Log10-transformed breadth and depth values were compared by one-way ANOVA with Sidak's multiple comparisons tests. Here the immuneACCESS table is served through TCRdb, limited to in-frame sequences with V and J called. Missing clones are a known gap in these copies; in checked studies unresolved V genes cover under half, and the rest lacks a known reason. The V and J calls and clone size come from that table; D and trimming were worked out from the DNA. The sample data list under 200,000 clones, and roughly 94% of these were observed just once. Of the sample, approximately 0.6% falls within the top ten clones.

This specimen consisted of peripheral blood, obtained on day 0 of AZD1222 vaccination. The chain couples TRBV27 to TRBJ1-2, with no reliable assignment of the D segment. This receptor was taken from an adult in good health. CDR3 sequence: CASSLAVGLNYGYTF. The nucleotides are TGTGCCAGCAGTTTGGCGGTCGGGCTGAACTATGGCTACACCTTC.